This T cell receptor (beta chain) was sequenced during a study of neurological immune-mediated disorders. The study, taken as a whole, reports: None of the CDR3 amino acid sequences found in expanded clones was shared across subjects. This suggests that the TCR-beta repertoires were private in all groups. Patients with HTLV-1-associated myelopathy had the highest level of TCR clonal expansion, whereas patients with multiple sclerosis had the lowest level, falling beneath the level found in healthy controls.

The time point here: longitudinal time-point 3. Unsorted libraries used 2 million PBMCs kept at -80 degrees C. The cDNA was produced through 5'RACE with 10-nucleotide random UMIs. TCRdb used MiXCR to reprocess the 5' RACE reads, holding one entry per CDR3 protein. The sample includes more than 95,000 distinct CDR3 sequences, roughly 10% of them seen just once. This clonotype was counted many times. Its target is unknown. The receptor was derived from a female donor with HTLV-1-associated myelopathy (HAM/TSP). The sample taken for sequencing was PBMCs.

The DNA of the CDR3 is TGCGCCAGCAGCTTGGTTCAGGGCGTACTCCACGAGCAGTACTTC. Translation gives CASSLVQGVLHEQYF. The genes are TRBV5-1 and TRBJ2-7, with a possible D match to TRBD1 (5 bases). Germline CDR1 is SGHRS and CDR2 is YFSETQ. There are 15 residues in the CDR3. The germline V and J ends were trimmed by 0 bases and 5 bases, with 15 bases remaining between them.